This T cell receptor beta chain was observed in a study of identical twins. V was cut by 6 bases and J by 3 bases, with 11 bases left in between. Germline CDR1 reads SQVTM; CDR2 reads ANQGSEA. CDR3 length: 12 amino acids. The study, taken as a whole, reports: The conclusions drew on cross-sectional statistical analysis instead of tracking the same donors. Where beta out-of-frame sequences were concerned, excess twin sharing was weaker.

The donor group consisted entirely of healthy Caucasians. This clonotype was seen once. Its antigen is as yet unknown. A read error is possible here, since a much larger clone lies one base away. Template switching added a universal primer site; cDNA carried unique molecular identifiers. TCRdb processed the 5' RACE reads anew with MiXCR; each CDR3 protein has one entry. The sample shows some 240,000 distinct CDR3 sequences, under 12% of them seen only once. Input material: memory T cells sorted from blood. The TCR originated in a man aged 50-59 years in good health. The chain combines TRBV29-1 with TRBJ2-5; D not resolved. CDR3 DNA: TGCAGCGTCCGGCCAGGAGAAGAGACCCAGTACTTC. This gives the protein CSVRPGEETQYF.